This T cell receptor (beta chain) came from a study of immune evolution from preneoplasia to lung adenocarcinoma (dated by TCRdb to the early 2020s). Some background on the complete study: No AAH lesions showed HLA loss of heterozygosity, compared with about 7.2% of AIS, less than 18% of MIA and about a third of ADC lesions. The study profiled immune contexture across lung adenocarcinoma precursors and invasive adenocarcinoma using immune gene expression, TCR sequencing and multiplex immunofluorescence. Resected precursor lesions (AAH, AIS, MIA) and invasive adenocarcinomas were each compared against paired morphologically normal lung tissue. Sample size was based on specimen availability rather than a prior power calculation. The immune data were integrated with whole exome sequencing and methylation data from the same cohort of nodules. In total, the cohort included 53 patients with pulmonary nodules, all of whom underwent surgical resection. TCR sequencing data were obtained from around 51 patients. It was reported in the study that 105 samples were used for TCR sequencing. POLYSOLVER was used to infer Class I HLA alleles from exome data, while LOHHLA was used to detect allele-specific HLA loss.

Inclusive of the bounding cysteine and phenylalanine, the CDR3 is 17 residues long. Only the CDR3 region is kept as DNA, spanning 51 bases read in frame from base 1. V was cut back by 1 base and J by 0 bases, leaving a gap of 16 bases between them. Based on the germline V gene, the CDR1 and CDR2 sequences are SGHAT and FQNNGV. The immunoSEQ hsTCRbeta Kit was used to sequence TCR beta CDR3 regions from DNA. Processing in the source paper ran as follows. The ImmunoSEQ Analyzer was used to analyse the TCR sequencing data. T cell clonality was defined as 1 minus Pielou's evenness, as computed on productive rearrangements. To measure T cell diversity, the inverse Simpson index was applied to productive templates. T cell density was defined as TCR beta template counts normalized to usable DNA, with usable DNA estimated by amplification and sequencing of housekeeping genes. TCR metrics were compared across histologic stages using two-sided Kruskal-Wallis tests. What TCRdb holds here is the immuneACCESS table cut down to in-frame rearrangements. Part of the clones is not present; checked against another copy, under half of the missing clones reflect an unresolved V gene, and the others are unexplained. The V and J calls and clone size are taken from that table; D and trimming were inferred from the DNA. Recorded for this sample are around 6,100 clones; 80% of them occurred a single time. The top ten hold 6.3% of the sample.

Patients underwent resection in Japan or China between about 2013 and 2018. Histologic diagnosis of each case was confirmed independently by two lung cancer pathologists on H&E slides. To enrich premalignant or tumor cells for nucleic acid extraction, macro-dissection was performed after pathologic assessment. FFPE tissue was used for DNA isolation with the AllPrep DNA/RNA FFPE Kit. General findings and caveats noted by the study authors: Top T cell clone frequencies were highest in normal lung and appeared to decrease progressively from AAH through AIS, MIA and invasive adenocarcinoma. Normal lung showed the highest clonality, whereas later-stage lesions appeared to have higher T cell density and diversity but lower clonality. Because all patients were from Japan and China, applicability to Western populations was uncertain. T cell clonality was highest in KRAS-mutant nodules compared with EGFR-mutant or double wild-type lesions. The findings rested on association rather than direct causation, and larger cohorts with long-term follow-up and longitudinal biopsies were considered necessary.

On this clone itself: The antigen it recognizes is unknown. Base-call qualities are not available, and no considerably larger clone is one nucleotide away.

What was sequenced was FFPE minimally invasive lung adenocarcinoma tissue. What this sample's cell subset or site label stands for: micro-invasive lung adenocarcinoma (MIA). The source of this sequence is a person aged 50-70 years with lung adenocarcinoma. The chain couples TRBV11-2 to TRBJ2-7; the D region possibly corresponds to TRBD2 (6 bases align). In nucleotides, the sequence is TGTGCCAGCAGCTTAGGGGGAGCTAGCGACCTCTCCTACGAGCAGTACTTC. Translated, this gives CASSLGGASDLSYEQYF. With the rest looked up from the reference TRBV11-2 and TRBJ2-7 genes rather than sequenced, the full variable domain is EAGVAQSPRYKIIEKRQSVAFWCNPISGHATLYWYQQILGQGPKLLIQFQNNGVVDDSQLPKDRFSAERLKGVDSTLKIQPAKLEDSAVYLCASSLGGASDLSYEQYFGPGTRLTVT.